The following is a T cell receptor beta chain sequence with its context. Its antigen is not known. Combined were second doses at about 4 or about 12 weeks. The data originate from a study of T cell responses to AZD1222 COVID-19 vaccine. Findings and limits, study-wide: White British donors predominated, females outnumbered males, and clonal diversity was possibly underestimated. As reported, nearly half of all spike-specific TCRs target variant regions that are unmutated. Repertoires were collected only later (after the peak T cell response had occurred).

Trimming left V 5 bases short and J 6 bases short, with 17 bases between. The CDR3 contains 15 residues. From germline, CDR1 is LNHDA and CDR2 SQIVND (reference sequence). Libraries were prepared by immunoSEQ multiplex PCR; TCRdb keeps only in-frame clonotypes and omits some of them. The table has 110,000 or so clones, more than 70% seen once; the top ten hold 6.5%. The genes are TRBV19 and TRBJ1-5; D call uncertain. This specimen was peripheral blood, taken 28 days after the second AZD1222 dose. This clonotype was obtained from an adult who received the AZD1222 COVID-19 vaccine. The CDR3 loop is CASSPLGVVGQPQHF. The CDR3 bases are TGTGCCAGTAGTCCCCTTGGGGTAGTTGGTCAGCCCCAGCATTTT.